The 4 T cell receptor beta chains presented below share a single source sample, sequenced in a study of blood T cell repertoires in COVID-19. TCRdb's copy holds only in-frame clones and misses some; the assay was immunoSEQ multiplex PCR. The sample has some 110,000 clones, approximately 84% seen once. Source material: peripheral blood. The receptors were gathered from a man aged 60 to 69 with acute or convalescent COVID-19.

This chain uses TRBV7-9 with TRBJ2-7; 8 nucleotides line up with TRBD2. The V gene end was trimmed by 6 bases and the J gene end by 5 bases; junction bases not matched to a gene: 6. CDR3 length equals 13 residues. CDR1 and CDR2 from the germline V gene are SEHNR and FQNEAQ (reference sequence). The CDR3 loop is CASRAGGVNEQYF. CDR3 bases: TGTGCCAGCAGGGCGGGGGGCGTAAACGAGCAGTACTTC.

This chain joins TRBV10-3 and TRBJ2-3; possibly TRBD2 for D (6 bases). Trimming took off 0 bases at V and 6 bases at J, with 16 bases between the two ends. Germline V lookup: CDR1 ENHRY, CDR2 SYGVKD. The CDR3 runs 16 residues. CDR3 sequence (DNA): TGTGCCATCAGTGAGTCGGGCGGGACCCACTGGGATACGCAGTATTTT. This encodes CAISESGGTHWDTQYF.

V and J are TRBV5-1 and TRBJ2-1; 9 nucleotides match TRBD2. The CDR3 runs to 18 residues. Germline V lookup: CDR1 SGHRS, CDR2 YFSETQ. Unmatched junction bases numbered 21, after V lost 6 bases and J lost 8 bases. CDR3 sequence (DNA): TGCGCCAGCACCGAAGGTAGCGGGAGCCAGGGCCAAGGGCATGAGCAGTTCTTC. Amino acid sequence: CASTEGSGSQGQGHEQFF.

This chain links TRBV3-1 (or the pseudogene TRBV3-2) with TRBJ2-1; 10 nucleotides match TRBD2. In germline, CDR1 is LGHDT, CDR2 YNNKEL (reference sequence). The CDR3 sequence is 16 residues long. Trimming took 0 bases from V and 9 from J; bases not matched to a gene: 8. The CDR3 loop reads CASSQELLAGVSEQFF. CDR3 nucleotide sequence: TGTGCCAGCAGCCAAGAATTGCTAGCGGGAGTTAGTGAGCAGTTCTTC.